This T cell receptor beta chain was recorded in a study of T-cell memory formation after mild COVID-19. This CDR3 spans 15 amino acids. V lost 6 bases, J lost 4 bases, and 7 bases stayed unmatched. From germline, CDR1 is SGDLS and CDR2 YYNGEE. In TCRdb, the 5' RACE reads were re-called with MiXCR into one record per CDR3 protein. The data show about 400,000 distinct CDR3 sequences, more than 15% seen once. The sample taken for sequencing was PBMCs or a T cell subset sorted from them (not recorded which). The V call is TRBV9, the J call TRBJ1-4; TRBD1 matches at 9 bases. The receptor was isolated from a man younger than 30 who had mild COVID-19 (a few samples of this study predate the infection). Cell type and time point are not known. The CDR3 nucleotides read TGTGCCAGCAACTTAGGACAGGGGCTTAATGAAAAACTGTTTTTT. This codes for CASNLGQGLNEKLFF.